The 14 T cell receptor beta chains below come from one sample, sequenced in a study of T cell repertoires in cytomegalovirus infection. TCRdb used MiXCR to reprocess the reads, holding one entry per CDR3 protein. The data hold fewer than 550,000 distinct CDR3 sequences, with more than 15% observed a single time. Sequencing input: CD8+ T cells from PBMCs. The receptors shown here come from a human donor in good health (CMV status not recorded). Some clones in this sample may be carry-over from other donors' samples.

On this clonotype: A read error may produce the germline difference seen at one junction end. The chain has TRBV7-2 and TRBJ2-7, with D hard to call. Germline V CDR1 and CDR2: SGHTA, FQGNSA. The CDR3 length is 14 residues. This chain's CDR3 is CASSVNSQTYEKYF. CDR3 DNA sequence: TGTGCAAGCAGCGTAAACAGCCAGACCTACGAGAAGTACTTC.

The chain links TRBV20-1 to TRBJ2-7; 8 bases match TRBD2. The germline CDR1 and CDR2 sequences are DFQATT and SNEGSKA (reference sequence). This CDR3 has 14 amino acids. Trimming removed 6 bases from V and 3 bases from J; junction bases left unmatched: 10. The CDR3 DNA follows: TGCAGTGCGTCCAAGAGGGCGGGAGGCTACGAGCAGTACGTC. This encodes CSASKRAGGYEQYV.

In its sample, this clonotype was seen many times. The rearrangement joins TRBV7-9 to TRBJ2-1; 7 bases line up with TRBD1. V gave up 1 base and J gave up 10 bases; unmatched junction bases: 4. This CDR3 has 13 residues. Germline CDR1 and CDR2: SEHNR and FQNEAQ (reference sequence). The CDR3 coding sequence is TGTGCCAGCAGCTTAGGAGGGACAGAAGAGCAGTTCTTC. This gives the protein CASSLGGTEEQFF.

The V call is TRBV14, the J call TRBJ1-5; unclear D gene. The germline V gene encodes CDR1 SGHDN and CDR2 FVKESK. This CDR3 is built from 13 residues. Trimming removed 2 bases from V and 7 bases from J, with 9 bases in between. The DNA of the CDR3 is TGTGCCAGCAGCCAAACACCCGGGCAGCCCCAGCATTTT. This codes for CASSQTPGQPQHF.

With respect to this clonotype: Given the absence of the conserved phenylalanine or tryptophan at the CDR3 end, a read error is likely. V gene TRBV5-5 combines with J gene TRBJ2-5, with 9 bases lining up with TRBD1. Looked up from germline, CDR1 is SGHKS and CDR2 is YYEKEE (reference sequence). This CDR3 comprises 15 residues. Trimming took 4 bases from V and 1 from J; bases not matched to a gene: 5. The DNA for the CDR3 is TGTGCCAGCAGCGGGACAGGGACAGCCCAAGAGACCCAGTACTTA. It encodes CASSGTGTAQETQYL.

Ten or more counts support this clonotype. The chain employs TRBV7-8 and TRBJ1-1, with TRBD1 as a possible D gene (6 bases). V was trimmed by 4 bases and J by 1 base, leaving 13 bases between them. The germline V gene encodes CDR1 SGHVS and CDR2 FQNEAQ. The CDR3 has 15 residues. The CDR3 DNA sequence: TGTGCCAGCAGCTCCGGGGGCGCGGGGAACACTGAAGCTTTCTTT. It is translated as CASSSGGAGNTEAFF.

The CDR3 sequence is CAWSPPGGLADTQYF. The CDR3 DNA reads TGTGCCTGGAGTCCCCCCGGCGGGTTGGCAGATACGCAGTATTTT. The V and J genes are TRBV30 and TRBJ2-3; D is possibly TRBD2 (5 bases). Between the trimmed V and J ends, which lost 2 bases and 4 bases, there was a span of 16 bases. The V gene's germline CDR1 is GTSNPN and CDR2 SVGIG (reference sequence). This CDR3 comprises 15 residues. The full variable domain, its missing parts supplied by reference TRBV30 and TRBJ2-3, is SQTIHQWPATLVQPVGSPLSLECTVEGTSNPNLYWYRQAAGRGLQLLFYSVGIGQISSEVPQNLSASRPQDRQFILSSKKLLLSDSGFYLCAWSPPGGLADTQYFGPGTRLTVL.

This rearrangement joins TRBV5-1 to TRBJ2-5; 15 positions agree with TRBD2. The CDR3 spans 19 residues. CDR1 and CDR2 (germline): SGHRS, YFSETQ. The V and J ends lost 4 bases and 4 bases, in that order; junction bases with no gene match: 14. The CDR3 coding sequence is TGCGCCAGCAGCGGTCCCGGGACTAGCGGGGGGCCTCGCCGAGAGACCCAGTACTTC. Translating gives CASSGPGTSGGPRRETQYF.

The chain has TRBV2 and TRBJ1-4; weak D call: TRBD1 (6 bases). The germline CDR1 and CDR2 sequences are SNHLY and FYNNEI. There are 14 residues in the CDR3. V was cut by 8 bases and J by 13 bases, with 23 bases left in between. In DNA form, the CDR3 reads TGTGCCAGCGGGACCCGGGACACCCCTGTCGGACTGTTTTTT. Translating gives CASGTRDTPVGLFF.

This clonotype was seen at least ten times. The chain links TRBV28 to TRBJ1-2; D possibly corresponds to TRBD1 (6 bases). The CDR3 consists of 13 residues. CDR1 and CDR2 from the germline V gene are MDHEN and SYDVKM. V lost 2 bases and J lost 10, with 14 bases in between. In nucleotides, the CDR3 is TGTGCCAGCAGTTTACTGCGGACAGCGCACTACACCTTC. This encodes CASSLLRTAHYTF.

In its sample, this clonotype was seen many times. The CDR3 loop reads CAISEQEYSTVENTGELFF. DNA of the CDR3: TGTGCCATCAGTGAGCAGGAATATTCGACAGTAGAGAACACCGGGGAGCTGTTTTTT. The chain has TRBV10-3 and TRBJ2-2, with a possible D match to TRBD1 (5 bases). CDR1 and CDR2 (germline): ENHRY, SYGVKD. The CDR3 is made up of 19 amino acids. V shed 2 bases and J shed 1 base, with 20 bases lying between them.

This clonotype appeared many times. V is TRBV7-6 and J is TRBJ2-7; no clear D. V was trimmed by 4 bases and J by 6 bases, leaving 16 bases between them. The CDR3 has 14 amino acids. Germline values: CDR1 SGHVS, CDR2 FNYEAQ. CDR3 amino acids: CASSSPDLTGEQYF. The CDR3 nucleotides are TGTGCCAGCAGCTCACCGGACCTGACCGGCGAGCAGTACTTC.

The rearrangement links TRBV27 to TRBJ1-1, with D uncertain. The CDR3 sequence is 15 residues long. The V end lost 5 bases, the J end lost 0 bases, and 13 bases lay between the germline ends. Germline-derived CDR1 and CDR2 are MNHEY and SMNVEV (reference sequence). The CDR3 loop reads CASSLAQTMNTEAFF. As DNA, the CDR3 is TGTGCCAGCAGTCTGGCACAGACAATGAACACTGAAGCTTTCTTT.

V is TRBV27 and J is TRBJ2-7; the D call may be TRBD1 or TRBD2 (6 bases each). V lost 0 bases to trimming and J lost 7 bases, with 13 bases between them. The CDR3 has 14 residues. In germline, CDR1 is MNHEY, CDR2 SMNVEV (reference sequence). CDR3 amino acids: CASSLSPGGGEQYF. In DNA, the CDR3 is TGTGCCAGCAGTTTATCGCCCGGGGGCGGAGAGCAGTACTTC.